The present T cell receptor (beta chain) was sequenced within a study of T cells expressing NK-cell markers. Study summary: Each TCR beta repertoire originated in sorted T cells that were CD3+CD56+NKG2C+, CD3+CD56+NKG2C- or CD3+CD56-NKG2C+. Study-level results: There were a handful of donors in whom these clonotypes also led the CD3+CD56-NKG2C+ fraction.

Template switching by 5'RACE with UMIs generated the TCR beta cDNA. TCRdb reanalyzed the 5' RACE reads, giving one entry per CDR3 protein sequence and no DNA. The listing contains 350,000 to 450,000 distinct CDR3 sequences. Worth noting for this clonotype: The antigen is not known.

The CDR3 sequence is 16 residues long. Looked up from germline, CDR1 is DFQATT and CDR2 is SNEGSKA (reference sequence). This receptor was identified in a man aged 18-75 years in good health. The sequenced material came from blood T cells: a sorted CD56 or NKG2C T cell subset, CD4+ or CD8+ T cells, or bulk PBMC T cells (not recorded which). This rearrangement joins TRBV20-1 to TRBJ1-1. This CDR3 is CSARDPKRAANTEAFF.